These 2 T cell receptor beta chains originate from one sample sequenced in a study of cytotoxic CD8 clonotypes in ibrutinib-treated CLL. Some clones are missing from TCRdb's copy, which holds only in-frame ones; the method was immunoSEQ multiplex PCR. Here the sample spans about 200,000 clones, about two thirds being singletons. Sequencing was performed on PBMCs, taken after 24 months of ibrutinib treatment. All receptors derive from a human donor with chronic lymphocytic leukemia.

This chain links TRBV18 with TRBJ2-5, with D perhaps matching TRBD1 or TRBD2 (6 bases each). CDR3 length equals 14 residues. In germline, CDR1 is KGHSH, CDR2 LQKENI. Trimming shortened V by 4 bases and J by 5 bases, and 14 bases separated the two germline ends. For the CDR3, the DNA is TGTGCCAGCTCACGAGCTGGAGGGGGTGAGACCCAGTACTTC. Translation gives CASSRAGGGETQYF.

V and J are TRBV19 and TRBJ2-5; TRBD1 agrees at 10 bases. CDR1 and CDR2 (germline): LNHDA, SQIVND (reference sequence). J lost 7 bases, V lost 5 bases, and 4 bases had no gene match. This CDR3 has 13 amino acids. CDR3 loop: CASSRQGAWTQYF. For the CDR3, the DNA is TGTGCCAGTAGTCGACAGGGGGCATGGACCCAGTACTTC.